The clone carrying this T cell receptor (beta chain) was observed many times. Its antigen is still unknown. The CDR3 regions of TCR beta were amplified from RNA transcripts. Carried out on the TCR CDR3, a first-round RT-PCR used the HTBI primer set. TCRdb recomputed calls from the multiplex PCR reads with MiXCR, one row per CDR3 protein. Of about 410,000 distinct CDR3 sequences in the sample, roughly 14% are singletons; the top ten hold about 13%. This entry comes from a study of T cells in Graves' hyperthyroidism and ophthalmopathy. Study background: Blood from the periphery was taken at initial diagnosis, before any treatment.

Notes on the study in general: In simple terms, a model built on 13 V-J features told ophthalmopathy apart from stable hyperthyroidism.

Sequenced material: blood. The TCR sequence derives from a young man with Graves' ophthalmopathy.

This CDR3 reads CASSLRGTDSYEQYF. The CDR3, as DNA: TGTGCCAGCAGCTTAAGAGGGACTGACTCCTACGAGCAGTACTTC. The chain is built from TRBV13 and TRBJ2-7; possible D gene TRBD2, 6 bases. Germline V gene sequence: CDR1 PRHDT, CDR2 FYEKMQ (reference sequence). V lost 2 bases, J lost 0 bases, and 11 bases lay in between. This CDR3 is 15 amino acids long.